Listed here are 31 T cell receptor beta chains from one sample, sequenced in a study of shared clonotypes between healthy human individuals. Profiled with immunoSEQ multiplex PCR; TCRdb holds only in-frame clones, not every one. The sample comprises 400,000 to 600,000 clones, roughly 95% of which are singletons, and about 0.067% rests with the top ten. Material for sequencing was naive CD4+ T cells sorted from blood. Subset specified: CD45RA+ positively selected. Every receptor here comes from a woman between 25 and 40 years old in good health.

The chain uses TRBV27 and TRBJ2-7; 7 nucleotides match TRBD1. The V gene's germline CDR1 is MNHEY and CDR2 SMNVEV (reference sequence). The V segment lost 8 bases and the J segment 2 bases; nucleotides outside the gene matches: 9. This CDR3 is built from 14 residues. CDR3 DNA: TGTGCCAGCGGAAACAGGGGAAAAACCTACGAGCAGTACTTC. Translating gives CASGNRGKTYEQYF.

This rearrangement joins TRBV5-2 to TRBJ1-2. TRBV5-2 is assigned pseudogene status. This CDR3 region has 13 residues. The CDR3 DNA reads TGTGCCAGCAAAGTACGAAAGACCTATGGCTACACCTTC. It specifies CASKVRKTYGYTF.

V gene TRBV7-8 combines with J gene TRBJ1-5; weak D call: TRBD1 (5 bases). Germline V CDR1 and CDR2: SGHVS, FQNEAQ. The CDR3 has 18 amino acids. Trimming took off 5 bases at V and 0 bases at J, with 20 bases between the two ends. The chain's CDR3 is CASSDDRAPVGSNQPQHF. CDR3 coding DNA: TGTGCCAGCAGCGACGACAGAGCTCCGGTGGGTAGCAATCAGCCCCAGCATTTT.

This sequence joins TRBV19 and TRBJ2-5; TRBD2 agrees at 11 bases. TRBJ2-7 explains the end of the DNA better; the J call may be wrong. Germline assignment: CDR1 LNHDA and CDR2 SQIVND (reference sequence). The CDR3 is 15 residues long. The CDR3 protein is CASSTPSGRSYEQYF. CDR3 DNA: TGTGCCAGTAGTACTCCTAGCGGGAGGTCCTACGAGCAGTACTTC.

The chain combines TRBV28 with TRBJ1-1; a possible D gene is TRBD1 (6 bases). CDR1 is MDHEN, CDR2 SYDVKM, per germline. V shed 6 bases and J shed 6 bases, with 11 bases lying between them. This CDR3 region has 12 residues. DNA for the CDR3: TGTGCCAGCAGGGACAGTCTCTCTGAAGCTTTCTTT. This translates into CASRDSLSEAFF.

The chain combines TRBV28 with TRBJ2-7; the D gene could be TRBD1 or TRBD2 (5 bases each). V was clipped by 7 bases and J by 3 bases, with 22 bases between them. The CDR3 loop spans 16 amino acids. Germline V gene data show CDR1 as MDHEN and CDR2 as SYDVKM. This CDR3 reads CASTPGWETALYEQYF. The DNA for the CDR3 is TGTGCCAGCACCCCCGGTTGGGAGACAGCCCTCTACGAGCAGTACTTC.

The chain uses TRBV4-1 and TRBJ2-1; tentative D call: TRBD2 (6 bases). This CDR3 comprises 17 residues. Germline values: CDR1 MGHRA, CDR2 YSYEKL. The V gene lost 0 bases and the J gene lost 8 bases, with 20 bases spanning the gap. The CDR3 region is CASSQEGGPLGRDEQFF. The CDR3 bases are TGCGCCAGCAGCCAAGAAGGAGGGCCCCTGGGGAGAGATGAGCAGTTCTTC.

This chain joins TRBV5-1 and TRBJ2-1, with D possibly TRBD2 on 5 matching bases. The CDR3 is 16 amino acids. The V end was cut by 4 bases, the J end by 4 bases, with 18 bases between. The germline CDR1 and CDR2 sequences are SGHRS and YFSETQ. The CDR3, as DNA: TGCGCCAGCAGCGCCGCACTAGTGGCTGTATACAATGAGCAGTTCTTC. This gives the protein CASSAALVAVYNEQFF.

The count of this clone is one. The chain carries TRBV28 and TRBJ2-7; D ambiguous. The CDR3 consists of 12 residues. CDR1 is MDHEN and CDR2 is SYDVKM in the germline V gene. V lost 5 bases to trimming and J lost 9 bases, with 14 bases between them. The CDR3 DNA sequence: TGTGCCAGCAGTGCCGTTGTGAAATGGCAGTACTTC. Translated: CASSAVVKWQYF.

CDR3 region: CASSPGRTYEQYF. CDR3 sequence (DNA): TGCGCCAGCAGCCCCGGGAGGACCTACGAGCAGTACTTC. The chain is built from TRBV5-1 and TRBJ2-7; 7 bases agree with TRBD2. From germline, CDR1 is SGHRS and CDR2 YFSETQ. The CDR3 is 13 residues long. V shed 4 bases and J 2 bases; nucleotides not matched to a gene: 3. The full variable domain, with the rest looked up from reference TRBV5-1 and TRBJ2-7, is KAGVTQTPRYLIKTRGQQVTLSCSPISGHRSVSWYQQTPGQGLQFLFEYFSETQRNKGNFPGRFSGRQFSNSRSEMNVSTLELGDSALYLCASSPGRTYEQYFGPGTRLTVT.

This chain joins TRBV29-1 and TRBJ1-2; possible D gene TRBD1, 6 bases. V was pared by 4 bases and J by 3 bases, with 12 bases between. There are 13 residues in the CDR3. Germline V gene data show CDR1 as SQVTM and CDR2 as ANQGSEA. The CDR3 reads CSVGRGLDYGYTF. The CDR3 coding sequence is TGCAGCGTTGGGAGGGGGTTGGACTATGGCTACACCTTC.

The rearrangement links TRBV19 to TRBJ1-5, with D maybe TRBD1 (6 bases). The V end lost 6 bases, the J end lost 7 bases, and 16 bases lay between the germline ends. The germline CDR1 and CDR2 sequences are LNHDA and SQIVND (reference sequence). CDR3 length: 14 residues. CDR3 region: CASRVRPGDQPQHF. The CDR3 DNA is TGTGCCAGTAGAGTAAGGCCAGGGGACCAGCCCCAGCATTTT.

The rearrangement links TRBV5-1 to TRBJ2-5; TRBD2 aligns across 8 bases. The CDR3 contains 15 residues. Germline trimming cut 1 base from V and 6 bases from J; bases unmatched to any gene: 8. Germline CDR1 reads SGHRS; CDR2 reads YFSETQ. CDR3 nucleotides: TGCGCCAGCAGCTTGACGACTAGCGACTTAAAGACCCAGTACTTC. Translated, it gives CASSLTTSDLKTQYF. The entire variable domain, with the rest obtained from reference TRBV5-1 and TRBJ2-5, is as follows: KAGVTQTPRYLIKTRGQQVTLSCSPISGHRSVSWYQQTPGQGLQFLFEYFSETQRNKGNFPGRFSGRQFSNSRSEMNVSTLELGDSALYLCASSLTTSDLKTQYFGPGTRLLVL.

This clone showed up just once. This rearrangement joins TRBV28 to TRBJ2-5; D might be TRBD2 (6 bases). V shed 8 bases and J shed 7 bases, with 11 bases lying between them. The V gene's germline CDR1 is MDHEN and CDR2 SYDVKM. The CDR3 has 11 residues. CDR3: CASGGTATQYF. In nucleotides, the CDR3 is TGTGCCAGCGGGGGGACCGCGACCCAGTACTTC. The variable domain in full, with the rest retrieved from reference TRBV28 and TRBJ2-5, is DVKVTQSSRYLVKRTGEKVFLECVQDMDHENMFWYRQDPGLGLRLIYFSYDVKMKEKGDIPEGYSVSREKKERFSLILESASTNQTSMYLCASGGTATQYFGPGTRLLVL.

J is TRBJ2-7 and V is TRBV5-4; 7 nucleotides line up with TRBD2. CDR1 SGHNT and CDR2 YYREEE come from the germline V gene (reference sequence). V lost 3 bases and J lost 0; bases outside the gene matches: 3. CDR3 length equals 14 residues. This CDR3 is CASSSGTTSYEQYF. CDR3 coding DNA: TGTGCCAGCAGCTCCGGGACTACCTCCTACGAGCAGTACTTC.

The V call is TRBV25-1, the J call TRBJ2-1; no definite D call. In germline, CDR1 is MGHDK, CDR2 SYGVNS. Between the trimmed V and J ends, which lost 3 bases and 5 bases, there was a span of 14 bases. This CDR3 is 15 amino acids long. This CDR3 is CASSDSGVRHNEQFF. The CDR3 DNA sequence: TGTGCCAGCAGTGATTCAGGTGTTAGGCACAATGAGCAGTTCTTC.

The genes are TRBV7-2 and TRBJ1-1; 8 bases are a match to TRBD1. V lost 5 bases, J lost 6 bases, and 8 bases stayed unmatched. The CDR3 runs 14 residues. Germline V gives CDR1 SGHTA, CDR2 FQGNSA. CDR3 in DNA: TGTGCCAGCAGCGCCCAGGGGGCAGGAGCTGAAGCTTTCTTT. This sequence encodes CASSAQGAGAEAFF.

The rearrangement links TRBV19 to TRBJ2-5, with D unresolved. This CDR3 comprises 16 residues. V was pared by 3 bases and J by 1 base, with 15 bases between. Germline V gene lookup returns CDR1 LNHDA and CDR2 SQIVND (reference sequence). The DNA of the CDR3 is TGTGCCAGTAGTATTGGGATAGGTACCTCCCAAGAGACCCAGTACTTC. Protein sequence: CASSIGIGTSQETQYF.

The J gene is TRBJ2-2, the V gene TRBV5-8, with 8 nucleotides matching TRBD2. V shed 1 base and J 1 base; nucleotides not matched to a gene: 3. Per the germline V gene, CDR1 is SGHTS and CDR2 is YDEGEE. CDR3 length: 16 amino acids. CDR3 in amino acids: CASSLRGLGNTGELFF. CDR3 nucleotides: TGTGCCAGCAGCTTGCGGGGACTAGGGAACACCGGGGAGCTGTTTTTT.

This chain connects TRBV19 to TRBJ1-4; D might be TRBD1 (5 bases). CDR3 length equals 16 residues. Trimming cost V 6 bases and J 5 bases, with 19 bases left between them. The germline CDR1 and CDR2 sequences are LNHDA and SQIVND (reference sequence). CDR3 sequence (DNA): TGTGCCAGTAGCCTCGTGTGGGGGACCGCAAATGAAAAACTGTTTTTT. It yields the protein CASSLVWGTANEKLFF.

This sequence joins TRBV28 and TRBJ2-1; 9 bases line up with TRBD1. V shed 5 bases, J shed 4 bases, and the junction held 9 bases outside the gene matches. The CDR3 runs 16 residues. The germline CDR1 and CDR2 sequences are MDHEN and SYDVKM. In DNA form, the CDR3 reads TGTGCCAGCAGTGCCCACCCGGGACAGGGATACAATGAGCAGTTCTTC. Its translation: CASSAHPGQGYNEQFF.

The chain uses TRBV18 and TRBJ2-7; TRBD2 agrees at 7 bases. The CDR3 loop spans 15 amino acids. Germline CDR1 reads KGHSH; CDR2 reads LQKENI. V trimming: 8 bases; J trimming: 0 bases; junction bases outside the gene matches: 10. The CDR3: CASQQRGLSSYEQYF. As DNA, the CDR3 is TGTGCCAGCCAACAGCGGGGCCTAAGCTCCTACGAGCAGTACTTC.

This clone came up a few times. V and J are TRBV5-1 and TRBJ2-7, with 7 bases that match TRBD1. Germline V CDR1 and CDR2: SGHRS, YFSETQ. The V segment lost 2 bases and the J segment 1 base; nucleotides outside the gene matches: 3. The CDR3 covers 14 residues. The CDR3 nucleotides read TGCGCCAGCAGCTTCGGGACAGTATCCTACGAGCAGTACTTC. It is translated as CASSFGTVSYEQYF.

The chain employs TRBV27 and TRBJ2-3; the D is unclear. Germline V CDR1 and CDR2: MNHEY, SMNVEV (reference sequence). V gave up 2 bases and J gave up 6 bases, with 9 bases separating them. This CDR3 spans 13 amino acids. The CDR3 loop is CASSLVLRDTQYF. The CDR3 DNA sequence: TGTGCCAGCAGTTTAGTCCTCCGGGATACGCAGTATTTT.

The rearrangement links TRBV18 to TRBJ2-1; 11 bases match TRBD2. The CDR3 runs to 16 residues. V was clipped by 3 bases and J by 4 bases; unmatched bases: 5. From germline, CDR1 is KGHSH and CDR2 LQKENI. CDR3 in amino acids: CASSPEVAGGYNEQFF. DNA of the CDR3: TGTGCCAGCTCACCCGAAGTAGCGGGAGGGTACAATGAGCAGTTCTTC. Supplemented by reference TRBV18 and TRBJ2-1, the full variable domain reads NAGVMQNPRHLVRRRGQEARLRCSPMKGHSHVYWYRQLPEEGLKFMVYLQKENIIDESGMPKERFSAEFPKEGPSILRIQQVVRGDSAAYFCASSPEVAGGYNEQFFGPGTRLTVL.

This sequence joins TRBV30 and TRBJ1-1; D gene uncertain. The CDR3 extends over 11 amino acids. The V and J ends lost 5 bases and 0 bases respectively, with 4 bases between them. The germline gives CDR1 GTSNPN, CDR2 SVGIG (reference sequence). The DNA for the CDR3 is TGTGCCTGGCAGCTGAACACTGAAGCTTTCTTT. It yields the protein CAWQLNTEAFF.

The chain is built from TRBV18 and TRBJ2-1; TRBD2 matches 8 bases. The CDR3 runs to 18 residues. In germline, CDR1 is KGHSH, CDR2 LQKENI. J was trimmed by 2 bases and V by 3 bases; bases with no gene match: 12. As DNA, the CDR3 is TGTGCCAGCTCACCTCGCTCGGGCGGGAGGACCCCCTACAATGAGCAGTTCTTC. Amino acids: CASSPRSGGRTPYNEQFF. The full variable domain, rest sourced from reference TRBV18 and TRBJ2-1, is NAGVMQNPRHLVRRRGQEARLRCSPMKGHSHVYWYRQLPEEGLKFMVYLQKENIIDESGMPKERFSAEFPKEGPSILRIQQVVRGDSAAYFCASSPRSGGRTPYNEQFFGPGTRLTVL.

V is TRBV30 and J is TRBJ1-4; 11 bases line up with TRBD1. Germline-derived CDR1 and CDR2 are GTSNPN and SVGIG (reference sequence). The CDR3 spans 17 residues. J lost 2 bases, V lost 1 base, and 6 bases had no gene match. The CDR3 sequence is CAWSGNGQGATNEKLFF. The CDR3 DNA sequence: TGTGCCTGGAGTGGAAACGGACAGGGGGCGACTAATGAAAAACTGTTTTTT.

This clone is a singleton in its sample. The genes are TRBV5-1 and TRBJ2-3; D may correspond to TRBD1 or TRBD2 (6 bases each). The germline CDR1 and CDR2 sequences are SGHRS and YFSETQ. The CDR3 is 15 amino acids. Trimming removed 0 bases at V and 9 bases at J, with 17 bases between. The CDR3 DNA reads as TGCGCCAGCAGCTTGGTGGGGGGCCCTTTAACGACGCAGTATTTT. It yields the protein CASSLVGGPLTTQYF.

This rearrangement joins TRBV5-8 to TRBJ2-2; no clear D gene. V was pared by 7 bases and J by 1 base, with 17 bases between. Per the germline V gene, CDR1 is SGHTS and CDR2 is YDEGEE. The CDR3 runs 16 residues. CDR3 amino acids: CASCQPSPGNTGELFF. The DNA for the CDR3 is TGTGCCAGCTGTCAGCCCTCCCCGGGGAACACCGGGGAGCTGTTTTTT.

The V call is TRBV15, the J call TRBJ1-4; TRBD1 aligns across 8 bases. The V and J ends lost 0 bases and 0 bases, in that order; junction bases with no gene match: 6. Germline CDR1 reads LNHNV; CDR2 reads YYDKDF (reference sequence). This CDR3 is 18 amino acids long. DNA of the CDR3: TGTGCCACCAGCAGAGATACGGAGGACAGGGCAACTAATGAAAAACTGTTTTTT. Protein product: CATSRDTEDRATNEKLFF.